These 6 T cell receptor beta chains were sequenced from one sample in a study of OX40 agonist ivuxolimab in advanced cancers. Clones were sequenced by immunoSEQ multiplex PCR, and TCRdb holds only the in-frame ones, with some missing. The data hold tens of thousands of clones, with over 75% observed a single time. The starting material was CD4+ or CD8+ T cells sorted from blood, obtained in a trial of the OX40 agonist ivuxolimab. The receptors here all came from an adult with an advanced solid tumor such as melanoma, head and neck, liver or kidney cancer.

This clone was seen a single time. The rearrangement uses TRBV6-5 and TRBJ2-6; 10 bases match TRBD1. This CDR3 region has 16 residues. The germline gives CDR1 MNHEY, CDR2 SVGAGI. The J segment lost 2 bases and the V segment lost 2 bases, leaving 0 bases of the junction unmatched. This CDR3 is CASSYGTGAGANVLTF. The CDR3 DNA reads as TGTGCCAGCAGTTACGGGACAGGGGCTGGGGCCAACGTCCTGACTTTC.

This chain joins TRBV12-2 and TRBJ1-5. TRBV12-2 is a pseudogene. The CDR3 is made up of 20 amino acids. DNA of the CDR3: TGTGCAAGTCGCTTAGGGACGCTGGGGATCGGAGAGCATAGCAATCAGCCCCAGCATTTT. This encodes CASRLGTLGIGEHSNQPQHF.

DNA for the CDR3: TGTGCCAGCAGCCAGGGGACAGGGGCAGATACGCAGTATTTT. Amino acids: CASSQGTGADTQYF. The gene calls are TRBV11-2 and TRBJ2-3, with 10 bases matching TRBD1. V gave up 5 bases and J gave up 4 bases; unmatched junction bases: 3. Germline CDR1 reads SGHAT; CDR2 reads FQNNGV. The CDR3 spans 14 residues.

The chain couples TRBV28 to TRBJ2-3; TRBD2 matches at 10 bases. CDR1 is MDHEN and CDR2 is SYDVKM in the germline V gene. This CDR3 has 16 amino acids. Losses at the gene ends were 1 base for V and 5 bases for J; bases not matched to a gene: 6. The DNA for the CDR3 is TGTGCCAGCAGTTTATATTCTAGCGGGAGTGGAGATACGCAGTATTTT. This translates into CASSLYSSGSGDTQYF.

This chain connects TRBV2 to TRBJ2-1; D not certain. Germline V gives CDR1 SNHLY, CDR2 FYNNEI. V lost 1 base, J lost 1 base, and 2 bases lay in between. The CDR3 length is 13 residues. The CDR3 protein is CASSEGSYNEQFF. Written as DNA, the CDR3 is TGTGCCAGCAGTGAAGGGTCCTACAATGAGCAGTTCTTC.

The chain couples TRBV6-1 to TRBJ2-7; D gene ambiguous. This CDR3 spans 13 amino acids. V lost 1 base to trimming and J lost 5 bases, with 9 bases between them. CDR1 is MNHNS and CDR2 is SASEGT in the germline V gene. This CDR3 is CASSEERKDEQYF. The CDR3, as DNA: TGTGCCAGCAGTGAAGAAAGGAAGGACGAGCAGTACTTC.